These 3 T cell receptor beta chains were sequenced from one sample in a study of shared clonotypes between healthy human individuals. Produced via immunoSEQ multiplex PCR; TCRdb's table is partial and in-frame only. The profile shows some 470,000 clones, 70% to 80% of them singletons. Sequencing was done on a sample of PBMCs. All receptors derive from a woman aged 40 to 49 in good health. Some clones in this sample may be carry-over from other donors' samples.

This clone came up once. The rearrangement links TRBV5-5 to TRBJ2-7; weak D call: TRBD2 (6 bases). Germline V gives CDR1 SGHKS, CDR2 YYEKEE (reference sequence). V was cut by 2 bases and J by 7 bases, with 10 bases left in between. The CDR3 is 12 residues long. DNA of the CDR3: TGTGCCAGCAGCTTTCCGGAGGGGGAGCAGTACTTC. Amino acids: CASSFPEGEQYF.

Only a few counts were recorded for this clone. The chain is built from TRBV19 and TRBJ1-5; tentative D call: TRBD1 (6 bases). This CDR3 is built from 16 residues. Per germline, CDR1 LNHDA and CDR2 SQIVND (reference sequence). The V end lost 3 bases, the J end lost 7 bases, and 19 bases lay between the germline ends. In DNA form, the CDR3 reads TGTGCCAGTAGTATGATTCCGTCAGGGGTGGGGCAGCCCCAGCATTTT. It specifies CASSMIPSGVGQPQHF.

V gene TRBV23-1 combines with J gene TRBJ2-1; D gene ambiguous. TRBV23-1 is designated an ORF whose function remains uncertain. V shed 2 bases and J shed 0 bases, with 11 bases lying between them. The CDR3 loop spans 16 amino acids. For the CDR3, the DNA is TGCGCCAGCAGTCAAAGTGCAGGCTACTCCTACAATGAGCAGTTCTTC. As protein: CASSQSAGYSYNEQFF.